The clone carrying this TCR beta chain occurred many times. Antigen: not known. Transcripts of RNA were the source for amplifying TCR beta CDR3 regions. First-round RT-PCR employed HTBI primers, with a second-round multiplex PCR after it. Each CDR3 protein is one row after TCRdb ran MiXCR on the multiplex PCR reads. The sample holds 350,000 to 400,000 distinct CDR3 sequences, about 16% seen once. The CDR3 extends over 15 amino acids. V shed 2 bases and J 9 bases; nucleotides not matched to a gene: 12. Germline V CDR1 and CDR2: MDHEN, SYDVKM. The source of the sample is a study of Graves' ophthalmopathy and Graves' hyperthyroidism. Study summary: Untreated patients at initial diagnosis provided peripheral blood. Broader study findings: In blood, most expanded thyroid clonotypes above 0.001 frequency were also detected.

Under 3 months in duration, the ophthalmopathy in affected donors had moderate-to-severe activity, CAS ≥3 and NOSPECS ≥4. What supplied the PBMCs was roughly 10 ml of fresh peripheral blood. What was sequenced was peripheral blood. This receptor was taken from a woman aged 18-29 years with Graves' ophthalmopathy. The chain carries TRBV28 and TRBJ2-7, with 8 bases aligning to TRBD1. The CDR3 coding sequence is TGTGCCAGCAGTTTAGGACAGGGAGGTCTTGGGGGGCAGTACTTC. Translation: CASSLGQGGLGGQYF.